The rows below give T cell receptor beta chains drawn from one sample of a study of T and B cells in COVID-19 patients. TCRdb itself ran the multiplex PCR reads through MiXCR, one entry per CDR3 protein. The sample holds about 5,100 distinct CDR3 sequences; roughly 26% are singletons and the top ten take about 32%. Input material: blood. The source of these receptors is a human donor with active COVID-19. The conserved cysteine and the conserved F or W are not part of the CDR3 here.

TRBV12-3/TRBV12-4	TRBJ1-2	ASSPQQGGYGYT
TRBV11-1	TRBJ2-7	ASSLSPQGDYEQY
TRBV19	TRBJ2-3	ASSINRAGDTQY
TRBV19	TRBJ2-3	ASSYGGATDTQY
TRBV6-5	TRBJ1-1	ASSYSRERGTEAF
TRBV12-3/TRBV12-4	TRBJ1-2	ASSLGGVADGYT
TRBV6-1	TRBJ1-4	ASSAPDRQLMKNCF
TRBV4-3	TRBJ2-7	ASSETGTGGFEQY
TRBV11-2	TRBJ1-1	ASSFEGANTEAF
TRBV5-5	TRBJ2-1	ASSLRLVKDGNEQF
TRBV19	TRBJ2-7	ASSRDNPPYEQY
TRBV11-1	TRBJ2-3	ASSLVFSYTDTQY
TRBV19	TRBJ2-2	ASSTGQATGELF
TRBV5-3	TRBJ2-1	ARSLGLAGGYNEQF
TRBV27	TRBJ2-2	ASSWYQGGELF
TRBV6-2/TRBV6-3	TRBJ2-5	ASSYVGVQETQY
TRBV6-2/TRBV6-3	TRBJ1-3	ASSTQGGKTGNTIY
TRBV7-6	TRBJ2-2	ASQGHTGELF
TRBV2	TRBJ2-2	ASTNPGTYGGELF
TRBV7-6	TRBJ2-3	ASSLAGGKDTQY
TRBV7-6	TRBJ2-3	ASSPKSGGDTQY
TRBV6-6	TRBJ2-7	ASRTHSGSQYEQY
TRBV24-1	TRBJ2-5	ATSDLLRGRETQY
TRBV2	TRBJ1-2	ASSEGWGQGNYGYT
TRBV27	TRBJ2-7	ASSRDTYEQY
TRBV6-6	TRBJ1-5	ASTSRGSSNQPQH
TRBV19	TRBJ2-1	ASIITVACEQF
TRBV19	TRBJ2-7	ASSPTVTSSYEQY
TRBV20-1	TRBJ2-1	SALGSYNEQF
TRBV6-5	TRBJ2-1	ASSLRHSPWGKSSYNEQF
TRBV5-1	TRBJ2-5	ASSLVGAGGRETQY
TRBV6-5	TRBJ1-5	ASSYGGVGGNQPQH
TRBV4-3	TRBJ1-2	ASSQDGTKDGYT
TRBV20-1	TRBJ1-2	SARDRGQNSLYGYT
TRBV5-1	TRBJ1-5	ASSFAPPGQGNQPQH
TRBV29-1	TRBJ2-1	SVGQAGNEQF